A single sample is the source of the 29 T cell receptor beta chains below, sequenced in a study of memory CD4+ T cells and cytomegalovirus serostatus. Clones were sequenced by immunoSEQ multiplex PCR, and TCRdb holds only the in-frame ones, with some missing. This sample has 50,000 or so clones; under 80% occur once, and the top ten carry 0.7% to 0.85%. The sort gate was single viable CD3+CD4+CD8-CD45RO+ cells for memory CD4+ T cells. Material: memory CD4+ T cells from blood. All receptors derive from an adult in good health and CMV-seronegative.

On this clone itself: In the same sample, other DNA sequences code for this CDR3. Written as DNA, the CDR3 is TGTGCTAGTGGTTTGGAGAGGTACGAGCAGTACTTC. This encodes CASGLERYEQYF. The chain links TRBV12-5 to TRBJ2-7, with no clear D. The CDR3 contains 12 residues. V shed 1 base and J shed 4 bases, with 5 bases lying between them. Germline V lookup: CDR1 LGHNT, CDR2 FRNRAP.

The chain couples TRBV6-1 to TRBJ1-6, with D possibly TRBD1 on 5 matching bases. The ends were cut back, 2 bases at V and 8 bases at J, with 7 bases in the middle. Germline CDR1 is MNHNS and CDR2 is SASEGT. The CDR3 has 13 amino acids. The CDR3 nucleotides are TGTGCCAGCAGTGAAAGGGGCTATTCACCCCTCCACTTT. Translating it yields CASSERGYSPLHF.

This clone was seen a handful of times. The rearrangement uses TRBV4-1 and TRBJ2-3, with 7 nucleotides matching TRBD2. V shed 0 bases, J shed 6 bases, and the junction held 6 bases outside the gene matches. CDR1 MGHRA and CDR2 YSYEKL come from the germline V gene. The CDR3 totals 15 residues. In DNA form, the CDR3 reads TGCGCCAGCAGCCAAGACCAAGCGGGGCTCGATACGCAGTATTTT. This encodes CASSQDQAGLDTQYF.

V gene TRBV18 combines with J gene TRBJ2-7; D remains unclear. Trimming took 3 bases from V and 2 from J, leaving 8 bases between them. CDR3 length: 13 amino acids. The V gene's germline CDR1 is KGHSH and CDR2 LQKENI. The CDR3 spells CASSPTSTYEQYF. CDR3 bases: TGTGCCAGCTCACCCACGTCTACCTACGAGCAGTACTTC.

The V gene is TRBV2, the J gene TRBJ2-1; TRBD2 agrees at 8 bases. V gave up 6 bases and J gave up 7 bases; unmatched junction bases: 11. The CDR3 has 15 residues. Per germline, CDR1 SNHLY and CDR2 FYNNEI. CDR3 DNA sequence: TGTGCCAGCAGCAAGGCGGGCGGGGGGAGGAATGAGCAGTTCTTC. Translation: CASSKAGGGRNEQFF.

The chain uses TRBV10-3 and TRBJ2-1; D is perhaps TRBD1 or TRBD2 (6 bases each). Germline V gives CDR1 ENHRY, CDR2 SYGVKD. Between the trimmed V and J ends, which lost 4 bases and 3 bases, there was a span of 25 bases. CDR3 length: 19 amino acids. CDR3 coding DNA: TGTGCCATCAGTGGGGGGGCCCAATACAAAGTCGGAAACTACAATGAGCAGTTCTTC. Protein sequence: CAISGGAQYKVGNYNEQFF.

V and J are TRBV5-1 and TRBJ2-7; D gene unclear. The CDR3 spans 14 residues. Deletions cut 5 bases from V and 0 bases from J, with 12 bases between. Germline V lookup: CDR1 SGHRS, CDR2 YFSETQ. CDR3 sequence (DNA): TGCGCCAGCAGACGCGAGACAAGCTCCTACGAGCAGTACTTC. It encodes CASRRETSSYEQYF.

Only one count was recorded for this clone. J is TRBJ2-7 and V is TRBV11-2; perhaps TRBD2 as D (5 bases). The V gene lost 4 bases and the J gene lost 5 bases, with 15 bases spanning the gap. CDR3 length equals 14 residues. Germline V lookup: CDR1 SGHAT, CDR2 FQNNGV. CDR3 nucleotide sequence: TGTGCCAGCAGCTCCGGAGGCTTCTACGACGAGCAGTACTTC. Translating it yields CASSSGGFYDEQYF. The full variable domain, rest sourced from reference TRBV11-2 and TRBJ2-7, is EAGVAQSPRYKIIEKRQSVAFWCNPISGHATLYWYQQILGQGPKLLIQFQNNGVVDDSQLPKDRFSAERLKGVDSTLKIQPAKLEDSAVYLCASSSGGFYDEQYFGPGTRLTVT.

The chain recombines TRBV5-4 with TRBJ2-2; 9 bases are a match to TRBD2. CDR3 length: 15 residues. Germline-derived CDR1 and CDR2 are SGHNT and YYREEE (reference sequence). The V and J ends lost 4 bases and 7 bases, in that order; junction bases with no gene match: 8. The CDR3 nucleotides are TGTGCCAGCAGCGCAGCCCTAGCGGGAATCGGGGAGCTGTTTTTT. Protein sequence: CASSAALAGIGELFF.

The chain carries TRBV7-9 and TRBJ2-2; possibly TRBD2 for D (5 bases). The V end was cut by 6 bases, the J end by 4 bases, with 21 bases between. The CDR3 sequence is 17 residues long. Germline assignment: CDR1 SEHNR and CDR2 FQNEAQ (reference sequence). The CDR3 sequence: CASRSGSPGRTTGELFF. The DNA of the CDR3 is TGTGCCAGCAGATCGGGATCCCCCGGTCGTACCACCGGGGAGCTGTTTTTT.

This clone was found once. The J gene is TRBJ1-1, the V gene TRBV19; D is unclear. The CDR3 has 13 amino acids. CDR1 is LNHDA, CDR2 SQIVND, per germline (reference sequence). Trimming stripped 5 bases from V and 1 base from J, with 8 bases between. The CDR3 coding sequence is TGTGCCAGTAGTCTTTCCGAGAACACTGAAGCTTTCTTT. Amino acid sequence: CASSLSENTEAFF. The full variable domain, completed using reference TRBV19 and TRBJ1-1, is DGGITQSPKYLFRKEGQNVTLSCEQNLNHDAMYWYRQDPGQGLRLIYYSQIVNDFQKGDIAEGYSVSREKKESFPLTVTSAQKNPTAFYLCASSLSENTEAFFGQGTRLTVV.

The CDR3 DNA reads TGTGCCAGCAGCTCCCCGGGACAGAGAGCCTATGGCTACACCTTC. Amino acid sequence: CASSSPGQRAYGYTF. V gene TRBV7-2 combines with J gene TRBJ1-2; 7 positions agree with TRBD1. This CDR3 contains 15 residues. Germline V gene lookup returns CDR1 SGHTA and CDR2 FQGNSA. J gave up 4 bases and V 4 bases, and 9 bases lay outside the gene matches.

The J gene is TRBJ1-2, the V gene TRBV9; a possible D gene is TRBD1 (6 bases). Looked up from germline, CDR1 is SGDLS and CDR2 is YYNGEE. Between the trimmed V and J ends, which lost 1 base and 8 bases, there was a span of 12 bases. The CDR3 length is 13 residues. CDR3 nucleotide sequence: TGTGCCAGCAGCGTACCAGGGGTAGAAGGCTACACCTTC. This codes for CASSVPGVEGYTF.

The chain combines TRBV14 with TRBJ1-1, with D tentatively TRBD1 (5 bases). The CDR3 is made up of 14 amino acids. The V gene lost 2 bases and the J gene lost 8 bases, with 15 bases spanning the gap. Per the germline V gene, CDR1 is SGHDN and CDR2 is FVKESK. The CDR3 region is CASSQRGVRTEAFF. In nucleotides, the CDR3 is TGTGCCAGCAGCCAAAGGGGTGTGAGGACCGAAGCTTTCTTT.

The J gene is TRBJ1-2, the V gene TRBV5-5, with TRBD1 as a possible D gene (6 bases). The germline V gene has CDR1 SGHKS and CDR2 YYEKEE (reference sequence). CDR3 length: 14 amino acids. V was pared by 2 bases and J by 8 bases, with 16 bases between. For the CDR3, the DNA is TGTGCCAGCAGCTTCCTTTCGACAGGAAGCGGCTACACCTTC. Protein product: CASSFLSTGSGYTF.

The V and J genes are TRBV18 and TRBJ2-1; D is unresolved. The CDR3 spans 14 residues. Deletions cut 5 bases from V and 7 bases from J, with 15 bases between. Germline V gene lookup returns CDR1 KGHSH and CDR2 LQKENI. CDR3 in DNA: TGTGCCAGCTCAGAATTAGCTTCGATGAATGAGCAGTTCTTC. Protein: CASSELASMNEQFF.

This clone was counted a few times. The chain couples TRBV6-1 to TRBJ2-3; a possible D gene is TRBD2 (6 bases). CDR3 length: 13 amino acids. V lost 6 bases to trimming and J lost 5 bases, with 12 bases between them. CDR1 MNHNS and CDR2 SASEGT come from the germline V gene. DNA of the CDR3: TGTGCCAGCAGCGACGGGGGAGGAGATACGCAGTATTTT. As protein: CASSDGGGDTQYF.

V gene TRBV7-8 combines with J gene TRBJ2-7; 9 positions match TRBD2. From germline, CDR1 is SGHVS and CDR2 FQNEAQ. The ends lost 0 bases at V and 2 bases at J; junction bases unmatched: 5. The CDR3 contains 16 residues. CDR3 region: CASSLARVAGAYEQYF. Written as DNA, the CDR3 is TGTGCCAGCAGCTTAGCGCGGGTAGCGGGAGCCTACGAGCAGTACTTC.

The V gene is TRBV13, the J gene TRBJ2-7; tentative D call: TRBD1 (6 bases). V lost 3 bases to trimming and J lost 5 bases, with 11 bases between them. CDR1 is PRHDT, CDR2 FYEKMQ, per germline (reference sequence). The CDR3 runs 13 residues. The CDR3 protein is CASSLRQVDEQYF. Written as DNA, the CDR3 is TGTGCCAGCAGCTTGCGACAGGTCGACGAGCAGTACTTC.

The genes are TRBV19 and TRBJ2-5, with D unresolved. This CDR3 is 12 amino acids long. Germline lookup yields CDR1 LNHDA and CDR2 SQIVND (reference sequence). V was clipped by 5 bases and J by 5 bases, with 9 bases between them. The CDR3 sequence: CASSEGRETQYF. CDR3 sequence (DNA): TGTGCCAGTAGTGAAGGGCGGGAGACCCAGTACTTC.

V usage is TRBV29-1 and J usage is TRBJ2-3; 10 bases are shared with TRBD2. The CDR3 is 16 amino acids. V shed 1 base, J shed 2 bases, and the junction held 6 bases outside the gene matches. CDR1 and CDR2 (germline): SQVTM, ANQGSEA. The CDR3 reads CSVEGTSGRATDTQYF. The DNA for the CDR3 is TGCAGCGTTGAAGGGACTAGCGGACGGGCCACAGATACGCAGTATTTT.

The CDR3 nucleotides read TGTGCCAGCAGTCCCAGAGGACTAGCGGGAGTTAATGAGCAGTTCTTC. Translation: CASSPRGLAGVNEQFF. J is TRBJ2-1 and V is TRBV6-4; 13 bases are a match to TRBD2. This CDR3 has 16 residues. The V gene's germline CDR1 is MRHNA and CDR2 SNTAGT. Trimming cost V 5 bases and J 7 bases; bases outside gene matches: 8.

The chain carries TRBV5-1 and TRBJ2-3; the D call may be TRBD1 or TRBD2 (6 bases each). V lost 2 bases to trimming and J lost 3 bases, with 16 bases between them. The CDR3 totals 16 residues. CDR1 and CDR2 from the germline V gene are SGHRS and YFSETQ. CDR3 amino acids: CASSLEGGGFTDTQYF. The CDR3 region has the DNA TGCGCCAGCAGCTTAGAAGGGGGAGGTTTTACAGATACGCAGTATTTT.

The V and J genes are TRBV7-8 and TRBJ1-3; TRBD1 might be the D (6 bases). V was clipped by 5 bases and J by 1 base, with 12 bases between them. The germline V gene has CDR1 SGHVS and CDR2 FQNEAQ. The CDR3 extends over 15 amino acids. The CDR3, as DNA: TGTGCCAGCAGCATACAGGGTTTATCTGGAAACACCATATATTTT. It codes for CASSIQGLSGNTIYF. The complete variable domain, with remaining parts taken from reference TRBV7-8 and TRBJ1-3, reads GAGVSQSPRYKVAKRGQDVALRCDPISGHVSLFWYQQALGQGPEFLTYFQNEAQLDKSGLPSDRFFAERPEGSVSTLKIQRTQQEDSAVYLCASSIQGLSGNTIYFGEGSWLTVV.

The J gene is TRBJ2-7, the V gene TRBV27; tentative D call: TRBD1 (6 bases). CDR1 MNHEY and CDR2 SMNVEV come from the germline V gene (reference sequence). CDR3 length: 14 amino acids. V lost 4 bases and J 6 bases, leaving 16 bases between the germline ends. The CDR3 DNA follows: TGTGCCAGCAGTTCCGGGACACTGGTACGCGAGCAGTACTTC. It translates to CASSSGTLVREQYF.

The chain uses TRBV6-6 and TRBJ1-2, with 7 nucleotides matching TRBD1. The CDR3 loop spans 15 amino acids. V was pared by 6 bases and J by 3 bases, with 10 bases of the junction left unmatched. Per germline, CDR1 MNHNY and CDR2 SVGAGI (reference sequence). As DNA, the CDR3 is TGTGCCAGCAGCGAGCGGACAGGTTCGTACTATGGCTACACCTTC. Translation: CASSERTGSYYGYTF.

This sequence joins TRBV7-9 and TRBJ2-7, with 10 nucleotides matching TRBD2. The CDR3 is 16 residues long. Losses at the gene ends were 5 bases for V and 1 base for J; bases not matched to a gene: 8. Germline CDR1 reads SEHNR; CDR2 reads FQNEAQ (reference sequence). CDR3 region: CASSLPTSGFSYEQYF. As DNA, the CDR3 is TGTGCCAGCAGCCTCCCGACTAGCGGGTTTTCCTACGAGCAGTACTTC.

J is TRBJ2-2 and V is TRBV9, with D possibly TRBD2 on 6 matching bases. This CDR3 is built from 16 residues. Germline-derived CDR1 and CDR2 are SGDLS and YYNGEE. V gave up 0 bases and J gave up 8 bases, with 17 bases separating them. In nucleotides, the CDR3 is TGTGCCAGCAGCGTAGCGGAGGGACCGGTCAGTGGGGAGCTGTTTTTT. Translation gives CASSVAEGPVSGELFF. Variable domain in full (rest from reference TRBV9 and TRBJ2-2): DSGVTQTPKHLITATGQRVTLRCSPRSGDLSVYWYQQSLDQGLQFLIQYYNGEERAKGNILERFSAQQFPDLHSELNLSSLELGDSALYFCASSVAEGPVSGELFFGEGSRLTVL.

The chain links TRBV5-6 to TRBJ2-7; D gene uncertain. Germline V lookup: CDR1 SGHDT, CDR2 YYEEEE. The germline V and J ends were trimmed by 0 bases and 12 bases, with 13 bases remaining between them. The CDR3 has 12 residues. CDR3 region: CASSLALSKTYF. The CDR3 nucleotides are TGTGCCAGCAGCTTGGCCCTGTCGAAGACGTACTTC.